This T cell receptor beta chain was sequenced during a study of blood T cells in healthy people across ages. This CDR3 has 14 amino acids. Per germline, CDR1 SGHTA and CDR2 FQGNSA. V lost 1 base to trimming and J lost 6 bases, with 13 bases between them. Combining a sample-barcoded 5' primer with a J-beta primer mix, a second PCR ran for roughly 7 to 12 cycles. TCRdb processed the 5' RACE reads anew with MiXCR; each CDR3 protein has one entry. Here the sample spans around 1,900,000 distinct CDR3 sequences, about two fifths being singletons. The chain couples TRBV7-2 to TRBJ2-7, with no clear D. This TCR derives from a human donor in good health. The sequenced sample consisted of blood. Here the CDR3 DNA reads TGTGCCAGCAGCTTAGGTCATGTCCTCGGCGAGCAGTACTTC. It codes for CASSLGHVLGEQYF.